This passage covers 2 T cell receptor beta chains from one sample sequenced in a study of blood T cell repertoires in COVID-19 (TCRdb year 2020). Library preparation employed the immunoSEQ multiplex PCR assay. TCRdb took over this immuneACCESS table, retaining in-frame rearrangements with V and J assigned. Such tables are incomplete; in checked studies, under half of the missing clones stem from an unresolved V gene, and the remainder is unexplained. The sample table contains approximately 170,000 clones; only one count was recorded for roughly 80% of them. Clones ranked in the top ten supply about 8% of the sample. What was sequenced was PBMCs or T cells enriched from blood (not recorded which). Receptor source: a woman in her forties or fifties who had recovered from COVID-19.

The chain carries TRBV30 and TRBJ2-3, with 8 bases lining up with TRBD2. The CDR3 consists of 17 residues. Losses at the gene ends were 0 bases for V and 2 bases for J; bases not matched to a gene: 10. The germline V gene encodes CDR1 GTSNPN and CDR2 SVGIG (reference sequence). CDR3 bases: TGTGCCTGGAGTGTACGGGGGGGGTTAACAGCCACAGATACGCAGTATTTT. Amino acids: CAWSVRGGLTATDTQYF.

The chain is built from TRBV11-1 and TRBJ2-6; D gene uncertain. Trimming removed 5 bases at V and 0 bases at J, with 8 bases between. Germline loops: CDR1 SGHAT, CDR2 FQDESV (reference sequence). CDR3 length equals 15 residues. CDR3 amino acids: CASSPRYSGANVLTF. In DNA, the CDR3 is TGTGCCAGCAGCCCCAGATACTCTGGGGCCAACGTCCTGACTTTC.